The present entry profiles one TCR beta chain with its context. The assay was immunoSEQ multiplex PCR, and TCRdb's table has in-frame clones only and misses some. The data contain over 350,000 clones, roughly nine tenths of them singletons. These data originate in a study of blood T cell repertoires in COVID-19. The age range of participants was about 18 to 95 years, with residence in about 25 US areas. Someone with COVID-19 had been met by exposed participants within 2 weeks before study entry. CDR3 length: 15 residues. After removal of 4 bases from V and 7 bases from J, the junction contained 5 bases not matched to a gene. Germline V lookup: CDR1 SGHRS, CDR2 YFSETQ.

The V call is TRBV5-1, the J call TRBJ2-1; 13 bases align to TRBD2. The origin of this receptor is a woman aged 40 to 50 who had been exposed to COVID-19. Sequenced: PBMCs or T cells enriched from blood (not recorded which). The CDR3 nucleotides read TGCGCCAGCAGCGACGGGACTAGCGGGGTGAATGAGCAGTTCTTC. The encoded protein is CASSDGTSGVNEQFF.